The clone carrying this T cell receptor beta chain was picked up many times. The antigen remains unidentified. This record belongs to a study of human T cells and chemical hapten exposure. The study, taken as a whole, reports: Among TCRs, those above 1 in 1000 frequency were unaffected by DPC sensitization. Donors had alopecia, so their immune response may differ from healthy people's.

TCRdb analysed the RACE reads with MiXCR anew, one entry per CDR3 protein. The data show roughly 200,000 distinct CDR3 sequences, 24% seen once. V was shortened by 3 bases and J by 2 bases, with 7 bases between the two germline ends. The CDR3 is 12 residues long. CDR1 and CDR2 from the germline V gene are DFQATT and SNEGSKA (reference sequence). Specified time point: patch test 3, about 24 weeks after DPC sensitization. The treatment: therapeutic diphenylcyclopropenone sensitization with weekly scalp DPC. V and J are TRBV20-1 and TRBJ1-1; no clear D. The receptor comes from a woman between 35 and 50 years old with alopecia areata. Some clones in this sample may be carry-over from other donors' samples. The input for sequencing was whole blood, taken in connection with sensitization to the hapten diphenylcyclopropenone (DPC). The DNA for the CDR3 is TGCAGTGCTAGGCCCCTTAACACTGAAGCTTTCTTT. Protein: CSARPLNTEAFF.